The rows below give T cell receptor beta chains drawn from one sample of a study of post-analysis software for immune sequencing data. A single record per CDR3 protein comes from TCRdb applying MiXCR to the PCR reads. The data show 820,000 or so distinct CDR3 sequences, around 53% seen once. Sequenced material: blood. These receptors were collected from a girl aged 10-17 years with multiple sclerosis. CDR3s include the opening cysteine and the closing phenylalanine or tryptophan. Each record gives: clone size, J gene, D gene, V gene, CDR3 protein, CDR3 DNA. A D gene is named only where the DNA matches it firmly. For some rows the clone size is stated as once, few or many, or as a class when expanded; others skip it.

clone size: few; J gene: TRBJ2-7; D gene: .; V gene: TRBV6-6; CDR3 protein: CASSFQESYEQYF; CDR3 DNA: TGTGCCAGCAGTTTTCAGGAATCCTACGAGCAGTACTTC
clone size: .; J gene: TRBJ1-4; D gene: .; V gene: TRBV4-1; CDR3 protein: CASSQDMVATTVFF; CDR3 DNA: TGCGCCAGCAGCCAAGATATGGTGGCCACAACGGTGTTTTTT
clone size: few; J gene: TRBJ2-7; D gene: .; V gene: TRBV7-9; CDR3 protein: CASSLAPDRREQYF; CDR3 DNA: TGTGCCAGCAGCTTAGCCCCCGACCGACGAGAGCAGTACTTC
clone size: .; J gene: TRBJ2-7; D gene: .; V gene: TRBV12-5; CDR3 protein: CASGLTYYEQYF; CDR3 DNA: TGTGCTAGTGGTTTGACATACTACGAGCAGTACTTC
clone size: .; J gene: TRBJ2-4; D gene: .; V gene: TRBV12-3/TRBV12-4; CDR3 protein: CASTLGSIAKNIQYF; CDR3 DNA: TGTGCCAGCACTCTGGGCAGTATAGCCAAAAACATTCAGTACTTC
clone size: .; J gene: TRBJ2-3; D gene: .; V gene: TRBV20-1; CDR3 protein: CSAKGSSVGSTQYF; CDR3 DNA: TGCAGTGCTAAGGGCAGCTCGGTGGGAAGCACGCAGTATTTT
clone size: few; J gene: TRBJ2-7; D gene: .; V gene: TRBV5-1; CDR3 protein: CASSLATDSYEQYF; CDR3 DNA: TGCGCCAGCAGCTTGGCTACAGATTCCTACGAGCAGTACTTC
clone size: .; J gene: TRBJ2-7; D gene: TRBD2; V gene: TRBV12-3/TRBV12-4; CDR3 protein: CASSPPRAGNYEQYF; CDR3 DNA: TGTGCCAGCAGTCCGCCTCGAGCGGGAAACTACGAGCAGTACTTC
clone size: .; J gene: TRBJ2-7; D gene: .; V gene: TRBV21-1; CDR3 protein: CASSKVEAQGSYEQYF; CDR3 DNA: TGTGCCAGCAGCAAAGTGGAGGCTCAGGGCTCCTACGAGCAGTACTTC
clone size: .; J gene: TRBJ2-1; D gene: TRBD1; V gene: TRBV5-1; CDR3 protein: CASSLDPPGGREQFF; CDR3 DNA: TGCGCCAGCAGCTTGGATCCGCCAGGGGGCCGTGAGCAGTTCTTC
clone size: .; J gene: TRBJ2-6; D gene: TRBD1; V gene: TRBV4-1; CDR3 protein: CASSQVGGRGANVLTF; CDR3 DNA: TGCGCCAGCAGCCAAGTAGGGGGCAGGGGGGCCAACGTCCTGACTTTC
clone size: few; J gene: TRBJ2-1; D gene: .; V gene: TRBV7-9; CDR3 protein: CASASEQFF; CDR3 DNA: TGTGCCAGCGCCAGTGAGCAGTTCTTC
clone size: .; J gene: TRBJ1-2; D gene: .; V gene: TRBV20-1; CDR3 protein: CSARDRGFYGYTF; CDR3 DNA: TGCAGTGCTAGAGACAGGGGTTTCTATGGCTACACCTTC
clone size: .; J gene: TRBJ2-7; D gene: .; V gene: TRBV7-2; CDR3 protein: CASSTGGNYEQYF; CDR3 DNA: TGTGCCAGCAGCACAGGAGGAAACTACGAGCAGTACTTC
clone size: .; J gene: TRBJ2-7; D gene: TRBD1; V gene: TRBV7-9; CDR3 protein: CASSLSTGLSSYEQYF; CDR3 DNA: TGTGCCAGCAGCTTATCGACAGGGCTGAGCTCCTACGAGCAGTACTTC
clone size: .; J gene: TRBJ1-2; D gene: TRBD1; V gene: TRBV2; CDR3 protein: CASRRQGSEGYTF; CDR3 DNA: TGTGCCAGCAGACGACAGGGCTCGGAAGGCTACACCTTC
clone size: .; J gene: TRBJ1-1; D gene: .; V gene: TRBV7-9; CDR3 protein: CASSLLFGVGDSEAFF; CDR3 DNA: TGTGCCAGCAGTCTTCTTTTCGGGGTCGGCGATAGCGAAGCTTTCTTT
clone size: .; J gene: TRBJ2-7; D gene: TRBD1; V gene: TRBV20-1; CDR3 protein: CSATPDRVRSEQYF; CDR3 DNA: TGCAGTGCTACCCCCGACAGGGTGAGGTCCGAGCAGTACTTC
clone size: .; J gene: TRBJ2-1; D gene: TRBD2; V gene: TRBV5-1; CDR3 protein: CASSRGLAGGSGYNEQFF; CDR3 DNA: TGCGCCAGCAGCCGGGGACTAGCGGGAGGGTCGGGCTACAATGAGCAGTTCTTC
clone size: .; J gene: TRBJ1-5; D gene: .; V gene: TRBV12-3/TRBV12-4; CDR3 protein: CASSLARNYQPQHF; CDR3 DNA: TGTGCCAGCAGTTTAGCCAGGAATTATCAGCCCCAGCATTTT
clone size: .; J gene: TRBJ2-5; D gene: .; V gene: TRBV29-1; CDR3 protein: CSVQGPGLPQETQYF; CDR3 DNA: TGCAGCGTCCAAGGCCCGGGACTTCCACAAGAGACCCAGTACTTC
clone size: few; J gene: TRBJ2-7; D gene: .; V gene: TRBV7-2; CDR3 protein: CASSPMLGRSSYEQYF; CDR3 DNA: TGTGCCAGCAGCCCAATGCTGGGGAGAAGCTCCTACGAGCAGTACTTC
clone size: .; J gene: TRBJ2-3; D gene: TRBD2; V gene: TRBV7-2; CDR3 protein: CASSFPSGGYTDTQYF; CDR3 DNA: TGTGCCAGCAGCTTCCCTAGCGGGGGATACACAGATACGCAGTATTTT
clone size: few; J gene: TRBJ2-7; D gene: TRBD2; V gene: TRBV20-1; CDR3 protein: CSARLAGTRYEQYF; CDR3 DNA: TGCAGTGCTAGACTAGCGGGAACTAGGTACGAGCAGTACTTC
clone size: .; J gene: TRBJ2-7; D gene: TRBD1; V gene: TRBV3-1; CDR3 protein: CASSHSGTGAYEQYF; CDR3 DNA: TGTGCCAGCAGCCACTCCGGGACAGGGGCCTACGAGCAGTACTTC
clone size: .; J gene: TRBJ2-7; D gene: .; V gene: TRBV25-1; CDR3 protein: CASSALTEQYF; CDR3 DNA: TGTGCCAGCAGTGCGCTTACGGAGCAGTACTTC
clone size: .; J gene: TRBJ2-1; D gene: .; V gene: TRBV7-9; CDR3 protein: CASSSLRGASRRDEQFF; CDR3 DNA: TGTGCCAGCAGCTCCCTCCGGGGGGCCAGCAGAAGGGATGAGCAGTTCTTC
clone size: .; J gene: TRBJ1-5; D gene: .; V gene: TRBV5-1; CDR3 protein: CASSPVGINQPQHF; CDR3 DNA: TGCGCCAGCAGCCCGGTAGGGATCAATCAGCCCCAGCATTTT
clone size: .; J gene: TRBJ1-2; D gene: .; V gene: TRBV11-2; CDR3 protein: CASSSSPSDSDVNYGYTF; CDR3 DNA: TGTGCCAGCAGCTCCTCACCCAGCGACAGCGATGTTAACTATGGCTACACCTTC
clone size: .; J gene: TRBJ2-7; D gene: .; V gene: TRBV29-1; CDR3 protein: CSVEGTGIHSSYEQYF; CDR3 DNA: TGCAGCGTTGAAGGGACCGGGATCCACTCCTCTTACGAGCAGTACTTC
clone size: .; J gene: TRBJ1-1; D gene: .; V gene: TRBV20-1; CDR3 protein: CSARDLRQWNTEAFF; CDR3 DNA: TGCAGTGCTAGAGATCTGAGACAGTGGAATACTGAAGCTTTCTTT
clone size: once; J gene: TRBJ2-7; D gene: TRBD2; V gene: TRBV12-3/TRBV12-4; CDR3 protein: CASSVKPTWLGTGTSFYEQYF; CDR3 DNA: TGTGCCAGCAGTGTAAAACCAACTTGGCTGGGAACCGGGACTAGTTTCTACGAGCAGTACTTC
clone size: .; J gene: TRBJ2-7; D gene: TRBD2; V gene: TRBV5-1; CDR3 protein: CASSWGTTYEQYF; CDR3 DNA: TGCGCCAGCAGCTGGGGGACTACCTACGAGCAGTACTTC
clone size: few; J gene: TRBJ2-5; D gene: .; V gene: TRBV20-1; CDR3 protein: CSARSGVQETQYF; CDR3 DNA: TGCAGTGCTAGGTCGGGGGTACAAGAGACCCAGTACTTC
clone size: .; J gene: TRBJ2-7; D gene: TRBD2; V gene: TRBV7-2; CDR3 protein: CASSFASGSGLYEQYF; CDR3 DNA: TGTGCCAGCAGCTTTGCTAGCGGGTCGGGCCTCTACGAGCAGTACTTC
clone size: once; J gene: TRBJ2-3; D gene: .; V gene: TRBV12-3/TRBV12-4; CDR3 protein: CASSGRPVSDTQYF; CDR3 DNA: TGTGCCAGCTCGGGACGGCCTGTGTCGGATACGCAGTATTTT
clone size: .; J gene: TRBJ2-5; D gene: TRBD1; V gene: TRBV29-1; CDR3 protein: CSAAVGQGFQETQYF; CDR3 DNA: TGCAGCGCCGCGGTGGGACAGGGGTTCCAAGAGACCCAGTACTTC
clone size: once; J gene: TRBJ2-3; D gene: .; V gene: TRBV5-1; CDR3 protein: CASSIYRAQDTQYF; CDR3 DNA: TGCGCCAGCAGCATCTACCGGGCCCAAGATACGCAGTATTTT
clone size: .; J gene: TRBJ1-4; D gene: TRBD1; V gene: TRBV5-1; CDR3 protein: CASSTDREGEKLFF; CDR3 DNA: TGCGCCAGCAGCACGGACAGGGAAGGAGAAAAACTGTTTTTT
clone size: once; J gene: TRBJ2-5; D gene: TRBD1; V gene: TRBV3-1; CDR3 protein: CASSQAQTGAATQYF; CDR3 DNA: TGTGCCAGCAGCCAAGCCCAGACAGGGGCGGCTACCCAGTACTTC
clone size: .; J gene: TRBJ2-5; D gene: .; V gene: TRBV15; CDR3 protein: CATSRGASRETQYF; CDR3 DNA: TGTGCCACCAGCAGAGGGGCTAGCCGAGAGACCCAGTACTTC
clone size: once; J gene: TRBJ1-2; D gene: .; V gene: TRBV29-1; CDR3 protein: CSGGDPDNYGYTF; CDR3 DNA: TGCAGCGGAGGGGACCCTGATAACTATGGCTACACCTTC
clone size: .; J gene: TRBJ2-7; D gene: .; V gene: TRBV12-3/TRBV12-4; CDR3 protein: CASSYTGGYYEQYF; CDR3 DNA: TGTGCCAGCAGTTACACGGGGGGCTACTACGAGCAGTACTTC
clone size: .; J gene: TRBJ1-1; D gene: .; V gene: TRBV20-1; CDR3 protein: CSARGGRQVAFF; CDR3 DNA: TGCAGTGCTAGAGGTGGGCGGCAGGTGGCTTTCTTT
clone size: few; J gene: TRBJ2-3; D gene: .; V gene: TRBV6-5; CDR3 protein: CASSYSGQPAGFSTDTQYF; CDR3 DNA: TGTGCCAGCAGTTACTCCGGACAGCCCGCGGGGTTTAGCACAGATACGCAGTATTTT